The rows below give T cell receptor beta chains drawn from one sample of a study of beta chain features in type 1 diabetes. Sequenced by immunoSEQ multiplex PCR; TCRdb stores in-frame clones only, minus some. The sample includes about 170,000 clones, 6% to 9% of them seen just once. The specimen was central memory CD4+ T cells from blood. These receptors all come from a man younger than 30 with type 1 diabetes. The CDR3 runs from the conserved cysteine through the conserved F or W. Fields, in order: D gene, J gene, V gene, clone size, CDR3 DNA, CDR3 protein. D genes are given only for firm matches. Not every row has a clone size; where given, it reads once, few, many or a size class.

>-|TRBJ2-3|TRBV11-2|-
TGTGCCAGCGGGATCAGGGGATTGGTGGATACGCAGTATTTT
CASGIRGLVDTQYF
>TRBD2|TRBJ2-1|TRBV6-6|-
TGTGCCAGCCTGGGGCTAGCGGGCTCTGAGCAGTTCTTC
CASLGLAGSEQFF
>-|TRBJ2-2|TRBV19|-
TGTGCCAGCACCCTAGCCCACAGCACCGGGGAGCTGTTTTTT
CASTLAHSTGELFF
>-|TRBJ1-5|TRBV30|many
TGTGCCTGGGGGAGGGATAGCAATCAGCCCCAGCATTTT
CAWGRDSNQPQHF
>TRBD2|TRBJ2-3|TRBV10-3|-
TGTGCCATCAGTGACCCTAGCGGGGAGGCAGATACGCAGTATTTT
CAISDPSGEADTQYF
>TRBD2|TRBJ2-7|TRBV2|-
TGTGCCAGCAGTGCTTCAGCGGGAGCCTACGAGCAGTACTTC
CASSASAGAYEQYF
>TRBD2|TRBJ2-4|TRBV9|-
TGTGCCAGCAGCGTAGGAGCGAGCGGGAGTATTGCCAAAAACATTCAGTACTTC
CASSVGASGSIAKNIQYF
>TRBD2|TRBJ2-5|TRBV30|few
TGTGCCTGGAGTAGCGGGAGGCAAGAGACCCAGTACTTC
CAWSSGRQETQYF
>-|TRBJ1-6|TRBV6-5|-
TGTGCCAGCAGTTCGTTCAGAATCCTTTCACCCCTCCACTTT
CASSSFRILSPLHF
>-|TRBJ2-5|TRBV4-2|few
TGTGCCAGCAGCCCCAGCCAAGAGACCCAGTACTTC
CASSPSQETQYF
>-|TRBJ1-5|TRBV28|few
TGTGCCAGCAGTTTAGTCATCAATCAGCCCCAGCATTTT
CASSLVINQPQHF
>-|TRBJ1-1|TRBV9|few
TGTGCCAGCAGCGCCGCAGGGGAGTGGACTGAAGCTTTCTTT
CASSAAGEWTEAFF
>-|TRBJ2-7|TRBV15|few
TGTGCCACCAGCAGAGCAGGGGCACCCTACGAGCAGTACTTC
CATSRAGAPYEQYF
>-|TRBJ2-4|TRBV6-1|few
TGTGCCAGCAGTGCAACGACTGTGGGCATTCAGTACTTC
CASSATTVGIQYF
>-|TRBJ2-7|TRBV19|-
TGTGCCAGTAGTATTGGGCGCTACGAGCAGTACTTC
CASSIGRYEQYF
>-|TRBJ2-1|TRBV7-2|few
TGTGCCAGCAGCTTAGGTAGCACCTATGAGCAGTTCTTC
CASSLGSTYEQFF
>-|TRBJ2-3|TRBV5-4|few
TGTGCCAGCAGCTTGGATCGCGGCTCCTACACGCAGTATTTT
CASSLDRGSYTQYF
>-|TRBJ2-5|TRBV28|few
TGTGCCAGCAGGGCGGGGCCCCTTGGGGAGACCCAGTACTTC
CASRAGPLGETQYF
>TRBD2|TRBJ2-7|TRBV7-2|-
TGTGCCAGCAGCTTAGTCGGCGGGAGTACCTACGAGCAGTACTTC
CASSLVGGSTYEQYF
>-|TRBJ2-3|TRBV6-6|many
TGTGCCAGCGGCCAGGGCCCAGATACGCAGTATTTT
CASGQGPDTQYF
>TRBD1|TRBJ2-7|TRBV2|few
TGTGCCAGCAGTGAAGGGACAGGATACGAGCAGTACTTC
CASSEGTGYEQYF
>-|TRBJ1-5|TRBV28|-
TGTGCCAGCAGTTTAGGAGGGGAGGCGAATCAGCCCCAGCATTTT
CASSLGGEANQPQHF